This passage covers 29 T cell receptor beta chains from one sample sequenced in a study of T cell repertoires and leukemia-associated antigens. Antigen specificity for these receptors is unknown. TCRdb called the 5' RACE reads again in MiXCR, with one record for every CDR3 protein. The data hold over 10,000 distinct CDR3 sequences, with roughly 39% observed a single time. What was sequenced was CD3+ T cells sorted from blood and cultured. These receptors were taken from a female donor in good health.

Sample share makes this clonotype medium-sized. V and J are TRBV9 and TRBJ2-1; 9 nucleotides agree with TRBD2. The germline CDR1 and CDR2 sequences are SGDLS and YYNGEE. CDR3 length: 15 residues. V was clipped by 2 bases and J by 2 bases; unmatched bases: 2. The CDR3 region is CASSVSSGTYNEQFF. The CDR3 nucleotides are TGTGCCAGCAGCGTGTCTAGCGGGACCTACAATGAGCAGTTCTTC.

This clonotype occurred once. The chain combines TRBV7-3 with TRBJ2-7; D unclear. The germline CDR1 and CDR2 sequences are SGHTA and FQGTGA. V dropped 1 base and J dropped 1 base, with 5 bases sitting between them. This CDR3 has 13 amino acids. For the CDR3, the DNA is TGTGCCAGCAGCTTAAAGGGATCCTACGAGCAGTACTTC. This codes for CASSLKGSYEQYF.

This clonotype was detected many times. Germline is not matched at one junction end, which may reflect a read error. CDR3 DNA: TGCGCCAGCAGCCAAGACGGGAACTATGACTACACCTTC. Translation: CASSQDGNYDYTF. This chain connects TRBV4-1 to TRBJ1-2; D unclear. Germline CDR1 reads MGHRA; CDR2 reads YSYEKL. This CDR3 comprises 13 residues.

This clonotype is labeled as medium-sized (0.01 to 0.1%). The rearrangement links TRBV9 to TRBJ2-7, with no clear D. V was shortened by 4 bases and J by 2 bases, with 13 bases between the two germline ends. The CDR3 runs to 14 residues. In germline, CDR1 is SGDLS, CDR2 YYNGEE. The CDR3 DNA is TGTGCCAGCAGCCCAGCTCAACGTCCCTACGAGCAGTACTTC. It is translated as CASSPAQRPYEQYF.

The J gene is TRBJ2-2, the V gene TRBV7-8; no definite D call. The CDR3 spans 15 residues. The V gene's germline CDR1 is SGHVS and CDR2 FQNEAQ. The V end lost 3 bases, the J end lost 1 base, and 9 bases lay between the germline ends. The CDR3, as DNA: TGTGCCAGCAGCTTTCGTTTGCGGAACACCGGGGAGCTGTTTTTT. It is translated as CASSFRLRNTGELFF.

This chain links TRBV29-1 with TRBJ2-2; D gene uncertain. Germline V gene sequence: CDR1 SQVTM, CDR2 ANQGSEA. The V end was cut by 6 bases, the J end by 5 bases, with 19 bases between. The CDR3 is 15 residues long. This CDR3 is CSVSAVYSETGELFF. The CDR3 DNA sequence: TGCAGCGTCTCTGCAGTTTATAGTGAGACCGGGGAGCTGTTTTTT.

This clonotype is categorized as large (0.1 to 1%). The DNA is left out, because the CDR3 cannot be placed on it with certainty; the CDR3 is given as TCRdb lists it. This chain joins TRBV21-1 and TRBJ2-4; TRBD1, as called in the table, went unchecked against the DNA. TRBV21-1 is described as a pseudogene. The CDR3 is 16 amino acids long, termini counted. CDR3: CASSKERWGLGNIQYF.

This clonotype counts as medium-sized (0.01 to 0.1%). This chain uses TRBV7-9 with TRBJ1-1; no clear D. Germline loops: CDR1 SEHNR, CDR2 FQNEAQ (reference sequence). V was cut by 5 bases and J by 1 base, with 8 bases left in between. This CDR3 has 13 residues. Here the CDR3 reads CASSRSGNTEAFF. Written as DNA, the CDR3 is TGTGCCAGCAGCCGATCGGGGAACACTGAAGCTTTCTTT. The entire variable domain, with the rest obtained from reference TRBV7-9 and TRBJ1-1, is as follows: DTGVSQNPRHKITKRGQNVTFRCDPISEHNRLYWYRQTLGQGPEFLTYFQNEAQLEKSRLLSDRFSAERPKGSFSTLEIQRTEQGDSAMYLCASSRSGNTEAFFGQGTRLTVV.

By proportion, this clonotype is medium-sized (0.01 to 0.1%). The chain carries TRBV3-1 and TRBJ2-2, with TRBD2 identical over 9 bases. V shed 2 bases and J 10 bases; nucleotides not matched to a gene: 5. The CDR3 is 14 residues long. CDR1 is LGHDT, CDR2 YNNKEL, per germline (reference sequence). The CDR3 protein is CASSQISGRVELFF. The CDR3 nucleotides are TGTGCCAGCAGCCAAATTAGCGGGAGAGTGGAGCTGTTTTTT.

This CDR3 is CAISDTSGRKAGELFF. For the CDR3, the DNA is TGTGCCATCAGTGATACTAGCGGGAGGAAAGCCGGGGAGCTGTTTTTT. The chain couples TRBV10-3 to TRBJ2-2, with 12 bases lining up with TRBD2. CDR3 length: 16 residues. Germline CDR1 ENHRY, CDR2 SYGVKD. V shed 3 bases, J shed 6 bases, and the junction held 5 bases outside the gene matches.

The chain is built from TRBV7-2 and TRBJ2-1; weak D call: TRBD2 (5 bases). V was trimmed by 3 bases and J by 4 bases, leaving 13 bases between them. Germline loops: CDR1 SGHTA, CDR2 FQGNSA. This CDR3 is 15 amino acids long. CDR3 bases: TGTGCCAGCAGCTTGGGGAGTCGCCCTTACAATGAGCAGTTCTTC. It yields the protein CASSLGSRPYNEQFF.

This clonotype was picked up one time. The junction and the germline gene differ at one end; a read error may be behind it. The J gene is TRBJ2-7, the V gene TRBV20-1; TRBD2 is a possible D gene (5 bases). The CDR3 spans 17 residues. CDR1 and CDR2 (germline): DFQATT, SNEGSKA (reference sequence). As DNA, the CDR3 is TGCAGTGCTAGACGGACGACTAATGGAAGTTTCTTCTACGAGCAGTGCTTC. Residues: CSARRTTNGSFFYEQCF.

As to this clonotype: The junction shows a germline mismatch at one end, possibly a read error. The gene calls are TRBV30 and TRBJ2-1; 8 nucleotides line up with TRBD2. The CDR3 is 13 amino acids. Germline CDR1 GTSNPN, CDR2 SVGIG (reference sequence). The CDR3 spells CAWSRGGSGIWSF. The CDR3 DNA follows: TGTGCCTGGTCTCGCGGTGGTAGCGGGATTTGGTCCTTC.

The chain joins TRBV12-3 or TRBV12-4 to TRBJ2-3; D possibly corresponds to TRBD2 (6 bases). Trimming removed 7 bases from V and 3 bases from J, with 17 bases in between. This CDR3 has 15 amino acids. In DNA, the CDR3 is TGTGCCAGCACGACTCGGGGCGGAGGGACAGATACGCAGTATTTT. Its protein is CASTTRGGGTDTQYF.

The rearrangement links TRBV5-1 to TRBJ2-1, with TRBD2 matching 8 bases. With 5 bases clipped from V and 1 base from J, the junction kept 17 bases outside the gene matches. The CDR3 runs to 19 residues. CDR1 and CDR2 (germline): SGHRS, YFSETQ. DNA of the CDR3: TGCGCCAGCAGAAGGTTTCCGGGTATAGCGGGATTATCCTACAATGAGCAGTTCTTC. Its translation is CASRRFPGIAGLSYNEQFF. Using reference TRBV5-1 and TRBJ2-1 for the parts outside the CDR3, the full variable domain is KAGVTQTPRYLIKTRGQQVTLSCSPISGHRSVSWYQQTPGQGLQFLFEYFSETQRNKGNFPGRFSGRQFSNSRSEMNVSTLELGDSALYLCASRRFPGIAGLSYNEQFFGPGTRLTVL.

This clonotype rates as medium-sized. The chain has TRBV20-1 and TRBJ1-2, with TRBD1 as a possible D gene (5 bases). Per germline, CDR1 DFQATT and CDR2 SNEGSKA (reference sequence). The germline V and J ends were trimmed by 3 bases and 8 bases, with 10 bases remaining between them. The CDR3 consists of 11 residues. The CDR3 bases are TGCAGTGCTAGTTCGGGGCAGGGCTACACCTTC. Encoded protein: CSASSGQGYTF.

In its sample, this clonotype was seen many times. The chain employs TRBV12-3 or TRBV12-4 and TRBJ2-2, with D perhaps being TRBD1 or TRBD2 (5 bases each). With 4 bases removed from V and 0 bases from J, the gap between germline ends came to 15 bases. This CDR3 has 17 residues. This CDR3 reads CASSYNSPGPNTGELFF. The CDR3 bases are TGTGCCAGCAGTTACAATTCCCCGGGACCGAACACCGGGGAGCTGTTTTTT.

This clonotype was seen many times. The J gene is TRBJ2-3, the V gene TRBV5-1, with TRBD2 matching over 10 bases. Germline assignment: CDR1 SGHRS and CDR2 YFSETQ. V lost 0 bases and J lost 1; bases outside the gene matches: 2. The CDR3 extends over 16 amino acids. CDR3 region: CASSLGLAGGTDTQYF. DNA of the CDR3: TGCGCCAGCAGCTTGGGTCTAGCGGGAGGCACAGATACGCAGTATTTT. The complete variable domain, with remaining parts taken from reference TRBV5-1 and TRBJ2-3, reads KAGVTQTPRYLIKTRGQQVTLSCSPISGHRSVSWYQQTPGQGLQFLFEYFSETQRNKGNFPGRFSGRQFSNSRSEMNVSTLELGDSALYLCASSLGLAGGTDTQYFGPGTRLTVL.

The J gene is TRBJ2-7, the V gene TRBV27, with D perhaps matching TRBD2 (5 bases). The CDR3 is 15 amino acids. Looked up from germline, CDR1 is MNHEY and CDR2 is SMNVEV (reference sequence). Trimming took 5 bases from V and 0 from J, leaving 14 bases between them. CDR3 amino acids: CASSRERAFSYEQYF. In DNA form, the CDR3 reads TGTGCCAGCAGTCGTGAGAGGGCCTTCTCCTACGAGCAGTACTTC.

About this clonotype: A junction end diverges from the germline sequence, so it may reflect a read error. CDR3 nucleotide sequence: TGCGCCAGCAGCTTGGATCCGGGCAATCAGCCCCAGAATTTT. This encodes CASSLDPGNQPQNF. The chain uses TRBV5-1 and TRBJ1-5; D gene uncertain. This CDR3 region has 14 residues. Per the germline V gene, CDR1 is SGHRS and CDR2 is YFSETQ.

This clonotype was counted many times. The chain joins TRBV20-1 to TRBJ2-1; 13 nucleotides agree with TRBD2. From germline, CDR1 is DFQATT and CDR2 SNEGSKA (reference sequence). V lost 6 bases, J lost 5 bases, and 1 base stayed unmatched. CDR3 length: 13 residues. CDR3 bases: TGCAGTGCCGGGACTAGCGGGAACAATGAGCAGTTCTTC. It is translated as CSAGTSGNNEQFF.

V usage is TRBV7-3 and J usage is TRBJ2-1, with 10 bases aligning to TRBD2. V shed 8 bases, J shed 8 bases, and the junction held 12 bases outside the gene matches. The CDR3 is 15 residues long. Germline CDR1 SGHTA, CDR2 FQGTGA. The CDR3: CASRGGLAKTHEQFF. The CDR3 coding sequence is TGTGCCAGCCGCGGGGGACTAGCGAAGACCCATGAGCAGTTCTTC.

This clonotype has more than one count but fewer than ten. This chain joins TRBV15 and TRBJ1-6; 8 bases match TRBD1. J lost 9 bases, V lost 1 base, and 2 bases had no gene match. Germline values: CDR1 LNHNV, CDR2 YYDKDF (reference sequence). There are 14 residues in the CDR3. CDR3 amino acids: CATSRAGGISPLHF. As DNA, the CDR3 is TGTGCCACCAGCAGAGCAGGGGGCATTTCACCCCTCCACTTT.

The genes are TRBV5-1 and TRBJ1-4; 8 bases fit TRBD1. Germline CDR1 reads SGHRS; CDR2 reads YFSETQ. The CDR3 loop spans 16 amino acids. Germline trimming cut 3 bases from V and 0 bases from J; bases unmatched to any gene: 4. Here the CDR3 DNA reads TGCGCCAGCAGCTGGGGACAGGTCTCAACTAATGAAAAACTGTTTTTT. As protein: CASSWGQVSTNEKLFF.

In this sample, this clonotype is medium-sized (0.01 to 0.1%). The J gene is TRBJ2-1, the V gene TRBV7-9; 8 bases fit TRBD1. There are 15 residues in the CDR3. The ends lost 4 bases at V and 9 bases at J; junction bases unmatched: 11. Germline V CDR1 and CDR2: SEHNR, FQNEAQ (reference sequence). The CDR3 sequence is CASSSGTGPWGEQFF. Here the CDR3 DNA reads TGTGCCAGCAGCTCCGGGACAGGTCCTTGGGGTGAGCAGTTCTTC.

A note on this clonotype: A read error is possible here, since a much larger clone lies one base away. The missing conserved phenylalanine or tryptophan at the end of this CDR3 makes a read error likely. CDR3: CASSLASGDYNVQFL. As DNA, the CDR3 is TGTGCCAGCAGCTTAGCCAGCGGAGACTACAATGTGCAGTTCCTC. The chain carries TRBV7-3 and TRBJ2-1, with D perhaps TRBD2 (5 bases). In germline, CDR1 is SGHTA, CDR2 FQGTGA. The CDR3 consists of 15 residues.

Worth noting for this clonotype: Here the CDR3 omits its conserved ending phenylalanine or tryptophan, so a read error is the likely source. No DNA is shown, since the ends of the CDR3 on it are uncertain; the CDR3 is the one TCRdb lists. This chain's CDR3 is CASSKALTAKETQYC. The chain has TRBV21-1 and TRBJ2-5; the table calls TRBD1, which could not be checked here. TRBV21-1 is marked as a pseudogene. The CDR3 region is 15 residues in length, termini included.

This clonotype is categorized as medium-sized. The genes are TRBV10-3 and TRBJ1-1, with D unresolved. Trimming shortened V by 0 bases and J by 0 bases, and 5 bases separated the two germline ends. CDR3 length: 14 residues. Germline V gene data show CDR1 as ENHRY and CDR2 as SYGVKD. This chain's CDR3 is CAISESSLNTEAFF. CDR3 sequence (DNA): TGTGCCATCAGTGAGTCCTCGCTGAACACTGAAGCTTTCTTT.

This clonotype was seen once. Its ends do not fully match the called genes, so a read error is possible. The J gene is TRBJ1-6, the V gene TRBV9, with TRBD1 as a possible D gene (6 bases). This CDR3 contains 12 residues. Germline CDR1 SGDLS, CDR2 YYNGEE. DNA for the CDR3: TGTGCCAGCAGCGAGGGGGATTCACCCCTCCGCTTT. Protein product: CASSEGDSPLRF.